Below, 14 T cell receptor beta chains from the same sample are listed, as sequenced in a study of T cells after yellow fever vaccination (dated 2019 in TCRdb). The treatment or condition label, read with the paper, signifies: live attenuated yellow fever vaccine strain. Library preparation was by 5' RACE. Data came from an Illumina NovaSeq 6000. The public reads were run again by TCRdb, first through fastp at Q25 and then through MiXCR, and only productive beta chains were kept. For every CDR3 protein sequence, its rows merge into one entry that carries the most common genes and DNA. This sample has a few hundred thousand distinct CDR3 sequences in its table, and approximately 3.9% of those were observed once. The top ten clonotypes cover roughly 26% of the sample. Sequenced here: PBMCs, sampled 5 days after the yellow fever booster vaccination. The source is a man in his late teens or twenties who received the YFV17D yellow fever vaccine.

The rearrangement links TRBV15 to TRBJ1-4; D is possibly TRBD1 (6 bases). The CDR3 sequence is 16 residues long. Germline CDR1 and CDR2: LNHNV and YYDKDF (reference sequence). Between the trimmed V and J ends, which lost 0 bases and 4 bases, there was a span of 12 bases. The CDR3 is CATSRDRTVINEKLFF. The DNA for the CDR3 is TGTGCCACCAGCAGAGATCGGACAGTTATTAATGAAAAACTGTTTTTT.

In its sample, this clonotype was seen a few times. V usage is TRBV5-4 and J usage is TRBJ2-2; 9 bases align to TRBD1. The J segment lost 3 bases and the V segment lost 5 bases, leaving 8 bases of the junction unmatched. This CDR3 region has 16 residues. Germline V gene lookup returns CDR1 SGHNT and CDR2 YYREEE (reference sequence). The CDR3 spells CASSALGQGYTGELFF. The CDR3 DNA follows: TGTGCCAGCAGTGCCCTGGGACAGGGATACACCGGGGAGCTGTTTTTT. Full variable domain (remainder filled in from reference TRBV5-4 and TRBJ2-2): ETGVTQSPTHLIKTRGQQVTLRCSSQSGHNTVSWYQQALGQGPQFIFQYYREEENGRGNFPPRFSGLQFPNYSSELNVNALELDDSALYLCASSALGQGYTGELFFGEGSRLTVL.

This clonotype was seen repeatedly, ten times or more. This chain connects TRBV5-1 to TRBJ2-3; tentative D call: TRBD2 (5 bases). The CDR3 sequence is 15 residues long. The V gene's germline CDR1 is SGHRS and CDR2 YFSETQ. V was trimmed by 0 bases and J by 4 bases, leaving 12 bases between them. The CDR3 sequence is CASSLATGLADTQYF. The CDR3 DNA is TGCGCCAGCAGCTTGGCTACGGGGTTGGCAGATACGCAGTATTTT.

This clonotype occurred a few times. The V gene is TRBV9, the J gene TRBJ2-3; D may be TRBD2 (6 bases). CDR1 SGDLS and CDR2 YYNGEE come from the germline V gene. The V end was cut by 3 bases, the J end by 2 bases, with 13 bases between. CDR3 length equals 15 residues. CDR3 loop: CASSDYGGDTDTQYF. The CDR3 DNA reads as TGTGCCAGCAGCGACTACGGGGGAGACACAGATACGCAGTATTTT.

This clonotype has ten or more counts. A junction boundary mismatches the germline segment, possibly from a read error. V gene TRBV12-3 or TRBV12-4 combines with J gene TRBJ1-2; D may be TRBD1 (5 bases). This CDR3 is 11 amino acids long. CDR3 region: CASSFTRDPSF. In DNA form, the CDR3 reads TGTGCCAGCAGTTTCACCAGGGACCCGTCCTTC.

V is TRBV7-2 and J is TRBJ2-1, with D unclear. The germline CDR1 and CDR2 sequences are SGHTA and FQGNSA. V was pared by 5 bases and J by 0 bases, with 11 bases between. This CDR3 spans 15 amino acids. CDR3 nucleotide sequence: TGTGCCAGCAGCCCTGACCAGAGCTCCTACAATGAGCAGTTCTTC. Translated, it gives CASSPDQSSYNEQFF.

This clonotype occurred a few times. This rearrangement joins TRBV5-1 to TRBJ2-3; D unresolved. Trimming left V 4 bases short and J 6 bases short, with 9 bases between. From germline, CDR1 is SGHRS and CDR2 YFSETQ. The CDR3 is 12 residues long. The CDR3 sequence: CASSLSDDTQYF. CDR3 nucleotide sequence: TGCGCCAGCAGCCTGTCCGATGATACGCAGTATTTT.

This chain uses TRBV4-1 with TRBJ1-5, with D maybe TRBD1 (5 bases). V lost 5 bases to trimming and J lost 1 base, with 12 bases between them. Germline V gene lookup returns CDR1 MGHRA and CDR2 YSYEKL. The CDR3 extends over 15 amino acids. Here the CDR3 reads CASSRGGGSNQPQHF. The CDR3, as DNA: TGCGCCAGCAGCAGGGGAGGCGGCAGCAATCAGCCCCAGCATTTT.

CDR3 region: CASSQDGDRRYGYTF. For the CDR3, the DNA is TGTGCCAGCAGCCAAGATGGAGACAGGCGCTATGGCTACACCTTC. The rearrangement links TRBV4-2 to TRBJ1-2; D may be TRBD1 (6 bases). The CDR3 spans 15 residues. Germline loops: CDR1 LGHNA, CDR2 YNFKEQ. V lost 0 bases to trimming and J lost 4 bases, with 12 bases between them.

The V call is TRBV7-2, the J call TRBJ1-6; TRBD1 is a possible D gene (6 bases). V lost 4 bases and J lost 3, with 10 bases in between. The germline gives CDR1 SGHTA, CDR2 FQGNSA. The CDR3 sequence is 15 residues long. The DNA of the CDR3 is TGTGCCAGCAGCTCCCGGACAGTCTATAATTCACCCCTCCACTTT. This gives the protein CASSSRTVYNSPLHF.

Many counts were recorded for this clonotype. This rearrangement joins TRBV11-2 to TRBJ2-2; D may correspond to TRBD1 or TRBD2 (6 bases each). The ends were cut back, 5 bases at V and 3 bases at J, with 25 bases in the middle. This CDR3 has 19 residues. Germline values: CDR1 SGHAT, CDR2 FQNNGV. In DNA, the CDR3 is TGTGCCAGCAGCCCAATGGGGGGCAGCGGACCAGAGTACACCGGGGAGCTGTTTTTT. Translated, it gives CASSPMGGSGPEYTGELFF.

The chain carries TRBV7-2 and TRBJ2-5, with D perhaps matching TRBD2 (5 bases). V shed 1 base and J shed 4 bases, with 13 bases lying between them. Per germline, CDR1 SGHTA and CDR2 FQGNSA. The CDR3 totals 15 residues. The CDR3 protein is CASSLVGLLGETQYF. In DNA, the CDR3 is TGTGCCAGCAGCTTAGTTGGCCTACTAGGAGAGACCCAGTACTTC.

This clonotype was counted many times. The chain uses TRBV4-3 and TRBJ1-5; unclear D gene. Germline assignment: CDR1 LGHNA and CDR2 YSLEER. The CDR3 sequence is 15 residues long. V lost 0 bases to trimming and J lost 7 bases, with 13 bases between them. The CDR3 region has the DNA TGCGCCAGCAGCCAAGACGTGGGTTCGGGGCAGCCCCAGCATTTT. As protein: CASSQDVGSGQPQHF.

Ten or more counts support this clonotype. V gene TRBV4-3 combines with J gene TRBJ2-7; D may match TRBD1 or TRBD2 (6 bases each). V was shortened by 0 bases and J by 8 bases, with 8 bases between the two germline ends. Germline-derived CDR1 and CDR2 are LGHNA and YSLEER. CDR3 size: 12 residues. This CDR3 reads CASSQEGGKQYF. The CDR3 DNA reads TGCGCCAGCAGCCAAGAAGGGGGGAAGCAGTACTTC.